This T cell receptor beta chain was sequenced in a study of blood T cell repertoires in COVID-19. Study in general: COVID-19 samples, acute and convalescent, were from the United States, Italy and Spain. PBMCs, B-cell-depleted T cells, or T cells were the source of the cDNA or gDNA that made up the material.

Followed longitudinally, the Seattle patients had been enrolled during active infection. Study processing details: Estimation of nucleated cell counts was performed using reference gene primer amplification. Method: immunoSEQ multiplex PCR; TCRdb's copy keeps in-frame clones and lacks some. The V and J calls and the clone size are those of that table, but D and trimming were determined from the DNA. The sample records over 250,000 clones, around 84% being singletons. The CDR3 extends over 14 amino acids. CDR1 and CDR2 from the germline V gene are MDHEN and SYDVKM. V gave up 3 bases and J gave up 7 bases; unmatched junction bases: 7.

This receptor was identified in a human donor with COVID-19, enrolled during active disease. The donor label of this sample is uncertain. This chain joins TRBV28 and TRBJ1-1, with TRBD1 matching 8 bases. What was sequenced was peripheral blood. CDR3 coding DNA: TGTGCCAGCAGTTTGTCAGGGGGCGAGGATGAAGCTTTCTTT. It specifies CASSLSGGEDEAFF.